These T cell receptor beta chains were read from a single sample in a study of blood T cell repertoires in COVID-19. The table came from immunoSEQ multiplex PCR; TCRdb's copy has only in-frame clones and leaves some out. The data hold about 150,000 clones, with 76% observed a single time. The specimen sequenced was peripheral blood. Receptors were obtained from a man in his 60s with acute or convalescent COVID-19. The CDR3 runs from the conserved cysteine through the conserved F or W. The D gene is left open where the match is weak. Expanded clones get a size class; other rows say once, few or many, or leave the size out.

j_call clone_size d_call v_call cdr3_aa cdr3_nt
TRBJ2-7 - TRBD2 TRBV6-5 CATVGLAGPYEQYF TGTGCCACCGTCGGACTAGCGGGGCCTTACGAGCAGTACTTC
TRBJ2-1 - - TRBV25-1 CASSEKYRQHNEQFF TGTGCCAGCAGTGAAAAATACCGACAGCACAATGAGCAGTTCTTC
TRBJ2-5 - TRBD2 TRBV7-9 CASSMGLAGGKQETQYF TGTGCCAGCAGCATGGGACTAGCGGGAGGTAAACAAGAGACCCAGTACTTC
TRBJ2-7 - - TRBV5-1 CASSSRAGYEQYF TGCGCCAGCAGCTCCCGAGCTGGCTACGAGCAGTACTTC
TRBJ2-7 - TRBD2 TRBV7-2 CASSSLAGESYEQYF TGTGCCAGCAGCTCTTTAGCGGGAGAGAGCTACGAGCAGTACTTC
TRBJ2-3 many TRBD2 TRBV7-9 CASSPTVRGGRNTQYF TGTGCCAGCAGCCCGACTGTTCGGGGGGGACGAAATACGCAGTATTTT
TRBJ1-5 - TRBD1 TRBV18 CASSPGQYPPQPQHF TGTGCCAGCTCACCGGGACAGTATCCCCCTCAGCCCCAGCATTTT
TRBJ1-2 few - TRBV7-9 CASSLNAGVYGYTF TGTGCCAGCAGCTTAAACGCCGGTGTCTATGGCTACACCTTC
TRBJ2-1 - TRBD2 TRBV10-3 CAISPGLAGGDEQFF TGTGCCATCAGCCCGGGACTAGCGGGAGGCGATGAGCAGTTCTTC
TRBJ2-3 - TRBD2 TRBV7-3 CASSLTGEGDTQYF TGTGCCAGCAGCTTAACGGGGGAGGGCGATACGCAGTATTTT
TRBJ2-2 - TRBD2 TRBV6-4 CASNQREGTGELFF TGTGCCAGCAACCAGCGGGAGGGCACCGGGGAGCTGTTTTTT
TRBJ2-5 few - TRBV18 CASSTTQGSQETQYF TGTGCCAGCTCAACTACTCAGGGGTCCCAAGAGACCCAGTACTTC
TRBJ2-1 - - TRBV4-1 CASSQDAGQFSYNEQFF TGCGCCAGCAGCCAAGATGCCGGACAGTTCTCCTACAATGAGCAGTTCTTC
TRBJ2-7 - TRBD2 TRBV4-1 CASRAQLAGASEQYF TGCGCCAGCAGGGCCCAACTAGCGGGAGCCAGTGAGCAGTACTTC
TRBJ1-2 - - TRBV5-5 CASSFVRDTSYGYTF TGTGCCAGCAGTTTTGTTAGGGATACTAGCTATGGCTACACCTTC
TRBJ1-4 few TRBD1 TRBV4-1 CASSQAGTGLEKLFF TGCGCCAGCAGCCAAGCCGGGACAGGCCTTGAAAAACTGTTTTTT
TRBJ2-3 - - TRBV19 CASSIAGFAVTQYF TGTGCCAGTAGTATTGCAGGTTTCGCAGTTACGCAGTATTTT
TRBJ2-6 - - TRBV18 CASGQSVGSGANVLTF TGTGCCAGTGGACAATCCGTGGGGTCTGGGGCCAACGTCCTGACTTTC
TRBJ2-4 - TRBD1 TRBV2 CASSLQGAKNIQYF TGTGCCAGCAGTCTACAGGGGGCCAAAAACATTCAGTACTTC
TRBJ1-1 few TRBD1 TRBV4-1 CASSQNTGGRGTEAFF TGCGCCAGCAGCCAAAATACAGGGGGTCGGGGCACTGAAGCTTTCTTT
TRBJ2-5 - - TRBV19 CATGQSQETQYF TGTGCCACCGGACAGTCCCAAGAGACCCAGTACTTC
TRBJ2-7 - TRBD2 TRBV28 CASGTLAGEQQYF TGTGCCAGCGGCACGCTAGCGGGAGAGCAGCAGTACTTC
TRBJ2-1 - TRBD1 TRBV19 CASSIDSLTGFYNEQFF TGTGCCAGTAGTATAGATAGTCTGACAGGGTTCTACAATGAGCAGTTCTTC
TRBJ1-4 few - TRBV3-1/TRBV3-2 CASSREGGARVGEKLFF TGTGCCAGCAGTCGAGAGGGCGGGGCGCGGGTTGGTGAAAAACTGTTTTTT
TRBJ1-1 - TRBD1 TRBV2 CASSPGTGDPRAFF TGTGCCAGCAGTCCCGGGACAGGGGACCCGAGAGCTTTCTTT
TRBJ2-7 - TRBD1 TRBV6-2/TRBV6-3 CASSPRQGSYEQYF TGTGCCAGCAGTCCCCGACAGGGCTCCTACGAGCAGTACTTC
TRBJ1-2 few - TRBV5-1 CASSLISSLGGYTF TGCGCCAGCAGCCTCATCAGCAGCCTAGGTGGCTACACCTTC
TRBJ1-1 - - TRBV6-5 CASRPTSLVKAFF TGTGCCAGCAGGCCTACGAGTCTGGTAAAGGCTTTCTTT
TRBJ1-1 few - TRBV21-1 CASSKALFGQHTEAFF TGTGCCAGCAGCAAAGCGCTTTTTGGACAGCACACTGAAGCTTTCTTT
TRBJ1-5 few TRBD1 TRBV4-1 CASSQGQGGNQPQHF TGCGCCAGCAGCCAGGGACAGGGGGGCAATCAGCCCCAGCATTTT
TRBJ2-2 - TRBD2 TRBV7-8 CASSLYSGRAGELFF TGTGCCAGCAGCTTATATAGCGGGAGGGCGGGGGAGCTGTTTTTT
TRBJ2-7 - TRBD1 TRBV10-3 CAIKDRGEDRYF TGTGCCATCAAGGACAGGGGGGAGGATCGGTACTTC
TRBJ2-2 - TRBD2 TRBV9 CASSVPRLAGDTGELFF TGTGCCAGCAGCGTTCCCCGACTAGCGGGAGATACCGGGGAGCTGTTTTTT
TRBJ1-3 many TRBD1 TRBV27 CASSSRRGTAGNTIYF TGTGCCAGCAGTTCCCGAAGGGGGACAGCTGGAAACACCATATATTTT
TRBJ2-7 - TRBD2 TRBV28 CASRKGLAYYEQYF TGTGCCAGCAGGAAAGGACTAGCTTACTACGAGCAGTACTTC
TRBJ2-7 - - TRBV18 CASSERDTPYEQYF TGTGCCAGCTCAGAACGGGACACCCCCTACGAGCAGTACTTC
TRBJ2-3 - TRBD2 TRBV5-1 CASSLVSSGSTDTQYF TGCGCCAGCAGCTTGGTGTCTAGCGGCAGCACAGATACGCAGTATTTT
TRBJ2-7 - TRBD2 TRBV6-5 CASSSSGIIYEQYF TGTGCCAGCAGTTCTAGCGGGATAATCTACGAGCAGTACTTC
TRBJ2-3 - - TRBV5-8 CASTLRGSDTQYF TGTGCCAGCACCTTAAGGGGTTCAGATACGCAGTATTTT
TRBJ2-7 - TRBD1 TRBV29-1 CSAVGQSPGEQYF TGCAGCGCCGTGGGACAGTCCCCTGGAGAGCAGTACTTC
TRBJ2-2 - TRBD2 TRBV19 CASSLGTRGFVGELFF TGTGCCAGTAGTCTAGGGACTAGAGGATTTGTAGGGGAGCTGTTTTTT
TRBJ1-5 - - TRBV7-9 CASSLAWGPDQPQHF TGTGCCAGCAGCTTAGCTTGGGGGCCGGATCAGCCCCAGCATTTT
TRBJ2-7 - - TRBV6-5 CASSWSRDFYEQYF TGTGCCAGCAGTTGGTCCCGGGACTTTTACGAGCAGTACTTC
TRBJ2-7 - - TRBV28 CASSARILYEQYF TGTGCCAGCAGTGCTCGTATACTCTACGAGCAGTACTTC